This is a list of T cell receptor beta chains from one sample in a study of OX40 agonist ivuxolimab in advanced cancers. The method was immunoSEQ multiplex PCR; TCRdb's version includes in-frame clones alone and lacks a portion of them. The table shows roughly 93,000 clones, with approximately 80% occurring only once. Source: CD4+ or CD8+ T cells sorted from blood, taken in a trial of the OX40 agonist ivuxolimab. These receptors were obtained from an adult with an advanced solid tumor such as melanoma, head and neck, liver or kidney cancer. Each CDR3 is given with its conserved first and last residue. Each record gives: J gene, clone size, D gene, V gene, CDR3 DNA, CDR3 protein. D genes are given only for firm matches. Part of the rows lack a size; the others show once, few, many or a class for expanded clones.

J: TRBJ2-7; size: few; D: .; V: TRBV7-9; DNA: TGTGCCAGCGGGCGGCGCTACTACGAGCAGTACTTC; CDR3: CASGRRYYEQYF
J: TRBJ1-2; size: .; D: TRBD1; V: TRBV7-8; DNA: TGTGCCAGCAGCTTAGCGGTACCGGGACAGGGCGGAGGTGGCTACACCTTC; CDR3: CASSLAVPGQGGGGYTF
J: TRBJ2-1; size: once; D: .; V: TRBV4-1; DNA: TGCGCCAGCAGGGAGGACAATGAGCAGTTCTTC; CDR3: CASREDNEQFF
J: TRBJ2-7; size: .; D: .; V: TRBV19; DNA: TGTGCCAGTAGTACCCAGGGATTCACCTACGAGCAGTACTTC; CDR3: CASSTQGFTYEQYF
J: TRBJ2-3; size: .; D: TRBD2; V: TRBV6-4; DNA: TGTGCCAGCAGTGACGGAGCGGGAGGGAACCTTTATACGCAGTATTTT; CDR3: CASSDGAGGNLYTQYF
J: TRBJ2-2; size: few; D: TRBD2; V: TRBV9; DNA: TGTGCCAGCAGCGTAGATAGCGGGAGCCACACCGGGGAGCTGTTTTTT; CDR3: CASSVDSGSHTGELFF
J: TRBJ1-2; size: few; D: TRBD1; V: TRBV7-9; DNA: TGTGCCAGCAGCTCCCCGACAGGGTTGGCTGGCTACACCTTC; CDR3: CASSSPTGLAGYTF
J: TRBJ1-2; size: medium-sized; D: .; V: TRBV5-1; DNA: TGCGCCAGCAGCTTTCGGGGGGACTATGGCTACACCTTC; CDR3: CASSFRGDYGYTF
J: TRBJ1-4; size: .; D: .; V: TRBV10-2; DNA: TGCGCCAGCAACCAGGGAGCGCAAACTAATGAAAAACTGTTTTTT; CDR3: CASNQGAQTNEKLFF
J: TRBJ2-4; size: .; D: TRBD1; V: TRBV4-2; DNA: TGTGCCAGCAGCCACCTAGGACAGGTTACTGCCAAAAACATTCAGTACTTC; CDR3: CASSHLGQVTAKNIQYF
J: TRBJ2-1; size: .; D: .; V: TRBV10-1; DNA: TGCGCCAGCTCGGCGGTGGGGGAGCAGTTCTTC; CDR3: CASSAVGEQFF
J: TRBJ2-3; size: .; D: .; V: TRBV2; DNA: TGTGCCAGCACAAGGGAAACGGTGTCTGATACGCAGTATTTT; CDR3: CASTRETVSDTQYF
J: TRBJ1-1; size: .; D: .; V: TRBV2; DNA: TGTGCCAGCAGTATAAAAGGGGTGAACACTGAAGCTTTCTTT; CDR3: CASSIKGVNTEAFF
J: TRBJ1-3; size: .; D: .; V: TRBV6-6; DNA: TGTGCCAGCAGTCCTCACAGGGAGGAAAACACCATATATTTT; CDR3: CASSPHREENTIYF
J: TRBJ1-1; size: .; D: .; V: TRBV6-5; DNA: TGTGCCAGCAGTTACTCCAGCGGGGGGGCGGCCACTGAAGCTTTCTTT; CDR3: CASSYSSGGAATEAFF
J: TRBJ2-3; size: .; D: .; V: TRBV15; DNA: TGTGCCACCAGCAGGACACCTCGGGGGGATACGCAGTATTTT; CDR3: CATSRTPRGDTQYF
J: TRBJ1-1; size: few; D: .; V: TRBV11-2; DNA: TGTGCCAGCAGCGGCCCGGGGGCTGAAGCTTTCTTT; CDR3: CASSGPGAEAFF
J: TRBJ2-1; size: once; D: .; V: TRBV7-6; DNA: TGTGCCAGCAGCTTCGGGATAGTCTACAATGAGCAGTTCTTC; CDR3: CASSFGIVYNEQFF
J: TRBJ2-2; size: .; D: TRBD1; V: TRBV11-2; DNA: TGTGCCAGCAGACGCGACAGGGCCGGGGAGCTGTTTTTT; CDR3: CASRRDRAGELFF
J: TRBJ1-2; size: .; D: .; V: TRBV4-3; DNA: TGCGCCAGCAGCCAGGACAGCTGGGGGTATGGCTACACCTTC; CDR3: CASSQDSWGYGYTF
J: TRBJ2-2; size: .; D: .; V: TRBV15; DNA: TGTGCCACCAGCAGTAGTTTTAACGGGGAGCTGTTTTTT; CDR3: CATSSSFNGELFF
J: TRBJ1-6; size: .; D: TRBD1; V: TRBV7-9; DNA: TGTGCCAGCAGCCCAGGGGGCTCGGTTTATTCACCCCTCCACTTT; CDR3: CASSPGGSVYSPLHF
J: TRBJ2-3; size: .; D: .; V: TRBV11-1; DNA: TGTGCCAGCAGCTTAGGAGATACGCAGTATTTT; CDR3: CASSLGDTQYF
J: TRBJ1-2; size: many; D: TRBD1; V: TRBV10-3; DNA: TGTGCCACCCGACAGGGACGGAGCTACACCTTC; CDR3: CATRQGRSYTF
J: TRBJ2-4; size: .; D: TRBD1; V: TRBV7-9; DNA: TGTGCCAGCAGCGTCCGGACAGGGGAAACCAAAAACATTCAGTACTTC; CDR3: CASSVRTGETKNIQYF
J: TRBJ2-1; size: .; D: .; V: TRBV2; DNA: TGTGCCAGCAGTGGATCTCGGGTCCACGGGGATGAGCAGTTCTTC; CDR3: CASSGSRVHGDEQFF
J: TRBJ1-6; size: .; D: TRBD1; V: TRBV5-6; DNA: TGTGCCAGCAGCAACCCCACAGGGGGTAATTCACCCCTCCACTTT; CDR3: CASSNPTGGNSPLHF
J: TRBJ2-7; size: .; D: .; V: TRBV11-3; DNA: TGTGCCAGCAGTACTCAGGGATACGAGCAGTACTTC; CDR3: CASSTQGYEQYF
J: TRBJ1-5; size: .; D: TRBD1; V: TRBV2; DNA: TGTGCCAGCAGTGAGACAGGGGGGACTCGCCAGCCCCAGCATTTT; CDR3: CASSETGGTRQPQHF
J: TRBJ2-7; size: .; D: .; V: TRBV29-1; DNA: TGCAGCGTTGAGGCGGCTCTTGGTTACGAGCAGTACTTC; CDR3: CSVEAALGYEQYF
J: TRBJ2-7; size: once; D: .; V: TRBV15; DNA: TGTGCCACCAGCAGAGACAGTGACTCCTACGAGCAGTACTTC; CDR3: CATSRDSDSYEQYF
J: TRBJ1-4; size: .; D: .; V: TRBV18; DNA: TGTGCCAGCTCACCGTTGACACCTACCACCTCTAATGAAAAACTGTTTTTT; CDR3: CASSPLTPTTSNEKLFF
J: TRBJ2-2; size: .; D: TRBD2; V: TRBV7-2; DNA: TGTTGTACTAGCGGGCCCAACACCGGGGAGCTGTTTTTT; CDR3: CCTSGPNTGELFF
J: TRBJ2-5; size: .; D: .; V: TRBV2; DNA: TGTGCCAGCAGTGGTTGGGTAGAGCAAGAGACCCAGTACTTC; CDR3: CASSGWVEQETQYF
J: TRBJ2-1; size: .; D: TRBD2; V: TRBV6-6; DNA: TGTGCCAGCACCCCAGCGAGCGGGAGTAATGAGCAGTTCTTC; CDR3: CASTPASGSNEQFF
J: TRBJ1-2; size: .; D: .; V: TRBV7-9; DNA: TGTGCCAGCAGCTTAGGGGGAGATCTTAACTATGGCTACACCTTC; CDR3: CASSLGGDLNYGYTF
J: TRBJ2-7; size: .; D: .; V: TRBV4-2; DNA: TGTGCCAGCAGACTCGAAGCCGCGGCAGCCTCCTACGAGCAGTACTTC; CDR3: CASRLEAAAASYEQYF
J: TRBJ1-6; size: .; D: .; V: TRBV7-2; DNA: TGTGCCAGCAGCTTAGCTCGGGCAGGAGCTAATTCACCCCTCCACTTT; CDR3: CASSLARAGANSPLHF
J: TRBJ2-3; size: .; D: .; V: TRBV5-1; DNA: TGCGCCAGCACCCCCCGGGGGGCCAAGGATACGCAGTATTTT; CDR3: CASTPRGAKDTQYF
J: TRBJ2-5; size: .; D: .; V: TRBV10-3; DNA: TGTGCCATCAGTACACAATCTTCCCTCCCAGAGACCCAGTACTTC; CDR3: CAISTQSSLPETQYF
J: TRBJ2-1; size: .; D: TRBD1; V: TRBV7-2; DNA: TGTGCCAGCAGCCCACAGACAGGGGGCCGGTACAATGAGCAGTTCTTC; CDR3: CASSPQTGGRYNEQFF
J: TRBJ1-4; size: .; D: .; V: TRBV6-5; DNA: TGTGCCAGCAGTTACGGCGCGGCCTCTCGGGCTGAAAAACTGTTTTTT; CDR3: CASSYGAASRAEKLFF
J: TRBJ2-3; size: .; D: .; V: TRBV21-1; DNA: TGTGCCAGCAGCAAAAATTCGACAGGGTGGGATGCAGATACGCAGTATTTT; CDR3: CASSKNSTGWDADTQYF
J: TRBJ2-2; size: .; D: TRBD1; V: TRBV4-1; DNA: TGCGCCAGCAGAGCCGGGACAGGTGGCACCGGGGAGCTGTTTTTT; CDR3: CASRAGTGGTGELFF
J: TRBJ2-7; size: once; D: .; V: TRBV7-9; DNA: TGTGCCAGCAGCTTTGGGATCGTGTCCTACGAGCAGTACTTC; CDR3: CASSFGIVSYEQYF
J: TRBJ2-2; size: few; D: TRBD1; V: TRBV13; DNA: TGTGCCAGCAGCCTCACAGGGGCCCACGGCACCGGGGAGCTGTTTTTT; CDR3: CASSLTGAHGTGELFF
J: TRBJ1-2; size: .; D: .; V: TRBV29-1; DNA: TGCAGCGTCTCAGGCGCTAATGGCTACACCTTC; CDR3: CSVSGANGYTF
J: TRBJ2-2; size: .; D: TRBD1; V: TRBV11-2; DNA: TGTGCCAGCAGCGCGCGGGACAGGGGTGAGCTGTTTTTT; CDR3: CASSARDRGELFF
J: TRBJ2-3; size: .; D: .; V: TRBV4-1; DNA: TGCGCCAGCAGCCAAGGACTTAGCACAGATACGCAGTATTTT; CDR3: CASSQGLSTDTQYF
J: TRBJ2-2; size: .; D: .; V: TRBV5-1; DNA: TGCGCCAGCAGCCGTGACAGCACCGGGGAGCTGTTTTTT; CDR3: CASSRDSTGELFF